This T cell receptor (beta chain) was identified in a study of blood T cell repertoires in COVID-19. Repertoires were generated with immunoSEQ multiplex PCR, while TCRdb's copy carries only in-frame clones and drops some. The sample records about 230,000 clones, over 70% being singletons. The CDR3 extends over 15 amino acids. Germline V gene sequence: CDR1 SGHRS, CDR2 YFSETQ. Losses at the gene ends were 4 bases for V and 1 base for J; bases not matched to a gene: 7. This sequence originates from a woman of 80 years or more with acute or convalescent COVID-19. Sequenced: peripheral blood. The chain joins TRBV5-1 to TRBJ2-5, with TRBD1 matching 7 bases. The CDR3 here is CASSLGTVGQETQYF. The CDR3 nucleotides read TGCGCCAGCAGCCTGGGGACAGTGGGCCAAGAGACCCAGTACTTC.